This TCR beta chain stems from a study of blood T cell repertoires in COVID-19. Study in general: The study drew acute and convalescent COVID-19 samples from the United States, Italy and Spain. The analysed material was cDNA or gDNA that came from T cells, B-cell-depleted T cells, or PBMCs.

Enrolled during active infection, Seattle patients were then followed longitudinally. Sequenced by immunoSEQ multiplex PCR; TCRdb stores in-frame clones only, minus some. This repertoire shows almost 200,000 clones, roughly 80% found once; its top ten account for roughly 0.91%. The material sequenced was peripheral blood. The origin of this receptor is a man between 60 and 75 years old with COVID-19, enrolled during active disease.

The CDR3 DNA sequence: TGTGCCAGCAGCCAATACCCGACAGGGATCCTCTATGGCTACACCTTC. As protein: CASSQYPTGILYGYTF. This chain connects TRBV4-2 to TRBJ1-2; TRBD1 agrees at 7 bases. Germline assignment: CDR1 LGHNA and CDR2 YNFKEQ. Trimming removed 2 bases from V and 4 bases from J; junction bases left unmatched: 10. The CDR3 has 16 residues.